This paragraph reports one T cell receptor (beta chain). The sample originates from a study of blood T cell repertoires in COVID-19. At the level of the study: Italy, Spain and the United States were the sources of the convalescent and acute COVID-19 samples. From T cells, B-cell-depleted T cells, or PBMCs came the material, which was cDNA or gDNA.

V lost 5 bases to trimming and J lost 6 bases, with 5 bases between them. The germline V gene has CDR1 SGHAT and CDR2 FQNNGV. CDR3 length equals 12 residues. As handled by the study authors: Amplification from reference gene primers served as the basis for estimated nucleated cell counts. Produced via immunoSEQ multiplex PCR; TCRdb's table is partial and in-frame only. V and J calls plus clone size are reproduced from that table; the DNA served to infer D and trimming. This table holds 270,000 or so clones, about 89% found once. The receptor's source is a woman younger than 35 who had recovered from COVID-19. This chain uses TRBV11-2 with TRBJ1-6; D unresolved. Sequencing was done on a sample of PBMCs or T cells enriched from blood (not recorded which). The CDR3 protein is CASSAGNSPLHF. CDR3 DNA sequence: TGTGCCAGCAGCGCGGGTAATTCACCCCTCCACTTT. Filled out from reference TRBV11-2 and TRBJ1-6, the complete variable domain reads EAGVAQSPRYKIIEKRQSVAFWCNPISGHATLYWYQQILGQGPKLLIQFQNNGVVDDSQLPKDRFSAERLKGVDSTLKIQPAKLEDSAVYLCASSAGNSPLHFGNGTRLTVT.